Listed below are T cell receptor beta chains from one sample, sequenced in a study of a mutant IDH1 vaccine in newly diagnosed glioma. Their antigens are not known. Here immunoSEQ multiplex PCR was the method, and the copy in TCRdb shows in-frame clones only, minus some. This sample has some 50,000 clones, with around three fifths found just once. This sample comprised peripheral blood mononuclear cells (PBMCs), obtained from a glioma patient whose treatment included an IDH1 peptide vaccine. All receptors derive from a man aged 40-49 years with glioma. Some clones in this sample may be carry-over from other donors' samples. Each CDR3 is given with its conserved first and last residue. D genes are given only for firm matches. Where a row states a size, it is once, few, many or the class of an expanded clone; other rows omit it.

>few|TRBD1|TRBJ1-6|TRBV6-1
TGTGCCAGCAGTGAAGACCGCGGCAGGGGGGAATCACCCCTCCACTTT
CASSEDRGRGESPLHF
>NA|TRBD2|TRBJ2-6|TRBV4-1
TGCGCCAGCAGCCAAGAGACTAGCGGGGGGTCTACTGGGGCCAACGTCCTGACTTTC
CASSQETSGGSTGANVLTF
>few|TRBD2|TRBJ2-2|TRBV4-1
TGCGCCAGCAGCCAAGATAACGGGGGGGCCCGGGGGAACACCGGGGAGCTGTTTTTT
CASSQDNGGARGNTGELFF
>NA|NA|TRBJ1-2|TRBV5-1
TGCGCCAGCTCTTCAGGGTTGGATGGCTACACCTTC
CASSSGLDGYTF
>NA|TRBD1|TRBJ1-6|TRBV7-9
TGTGCCAGCAGCTCGTTGGGGACAGGGAGCAATTCACCCCTCCACTTT
CASSSLGTGSNSPLHF
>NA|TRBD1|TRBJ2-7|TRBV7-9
TGTGCCAGCAGCTTGGGGACAGGACCTTCGGGGCAGTACTTC
CASSLGTGPSGQYF
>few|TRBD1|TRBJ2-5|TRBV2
TGTGCCAGCAGTGAGGGACAGCCACGGGAGACCCAGTACTTC
CASSEGQPRETQYF
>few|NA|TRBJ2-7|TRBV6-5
TGTGCCAGCAAGTCTACGGACTACGAGCAGTACTTC
CASKSTDYEQYF
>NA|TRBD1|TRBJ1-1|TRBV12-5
TGTGCTAGTGGTTTGGTACTGGGACAGGGGGGCACTGAAGCTTTCTTT
CASGLVLGQGGTEAFF
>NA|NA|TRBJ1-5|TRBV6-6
TGTGCCAGCAGTTACCGTTTTGGGAATCAGCCCCAGCATTTT
CASSYRFGNQPQHF
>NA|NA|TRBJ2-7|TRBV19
TGTGCCAGTAGTACCTCCTGGGGCGGGTACGAGCAGTACTTC
CASSTSWGGYEQYF
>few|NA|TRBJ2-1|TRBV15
TGTGCCACCAGCAGAGATATCATTATCCATGAGCAGTTCTTC
CATSRDIIIHEQFF
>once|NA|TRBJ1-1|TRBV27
TGTGCCAGCAGTTTATTGGGGGGGAGTGAAAAAGCTTTCTTT
CASSLLGGSEKAFF
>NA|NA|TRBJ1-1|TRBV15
TGTGCCACCAGCAGAGATCGAAACACTGAAGCTTTCTTT
CATSRDRNTEAFF
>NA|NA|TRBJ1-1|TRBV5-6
TGTGCCAGCAGTTACCACACTGAAGCTTTCTTT
CASSYHTEAFF
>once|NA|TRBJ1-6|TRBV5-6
TGTGCCAGCACCATCGACCCGGGCGCAAATTCACCCCTCCACTTT
CASTIDPGANSPLHF
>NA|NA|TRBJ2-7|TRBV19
TGTGCCAGTAGTATCGGGCACCTAAACGAGCAGTACTTC
CASSIGHLNEQYF
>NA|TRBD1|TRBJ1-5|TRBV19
TGTGCCAGTAGCAAACAGGGGAGGCAGCCCCAGCATTTT
CASSKQGRQPQHF
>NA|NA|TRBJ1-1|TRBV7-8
TGTGCCAGCAGCGAAACGCCAGCGAAGGCTTTCTTT
CASSETPAKAFF
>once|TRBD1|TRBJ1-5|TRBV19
TGTGCCAGTATTAACAGGGGGGTTAGCAATCAGCCCCAGCATTTT
CASINRGVSNQPQHF
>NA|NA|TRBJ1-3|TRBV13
TGTGCCAGCAGCTACAGGACGGTTTACTCTGGAAACACCATATATTTT
CASSYRTVYSGNTIYF
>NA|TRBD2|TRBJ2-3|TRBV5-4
TGTGCCAGCAGCCTTTCCCGACTAGCGGGGGAAGTAGATACGCAGTATTTT
CASSLSRLAGEVDTQYF
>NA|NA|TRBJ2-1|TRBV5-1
TGCGCCAGCAGCCGTGGGGTAGGGCGGGGCAATGAGCAGTTCTTC
CASSRGVGRGNEQFF
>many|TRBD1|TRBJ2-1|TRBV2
TGTGCCAGCCGGACAGGGGGTAGTGGGCAGTTCTTC
CASRTGGSGQFF
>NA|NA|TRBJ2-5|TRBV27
TGTGCCAGCAGTACCAGTGGTGGCGAGACCCAGTACTTC
CASSTSGGETQYF
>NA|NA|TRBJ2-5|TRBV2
TGTGCCAGCAGTGGAAGGCTAGCGAGAAACCAAGAGACCCAGTACTTC
CASSGRLARNQETQYF
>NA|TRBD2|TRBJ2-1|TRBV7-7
TGTGCTAGCAGCCCGGGACTAGCGGTGTACAATGAGCAGTTCTTC
CASSPGLAVYNEQFF
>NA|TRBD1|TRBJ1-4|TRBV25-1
TGTGCCAGCAGTGGCTGGGACAGGCTGAGGGAAAAACTGTTTTTT
CASSGWDRLREKLFF
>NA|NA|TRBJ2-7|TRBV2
TGTGCCAGCAGCTACAGCACCTACGAGCAGTACTTC
CASSYSTYEQYF
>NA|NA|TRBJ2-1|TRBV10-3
TGTGCCATCAGTGAGCCGGCTAGGACAGACTCCTTCAATGAGCAGTTCTTC
CAISEPARTDSFNEQFF
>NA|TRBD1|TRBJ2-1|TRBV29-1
TGCAGCGTTGTTGGGACAGACAATGAGCAGTTCTTC
CSVVGTDNEQFF
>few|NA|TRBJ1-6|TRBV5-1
TGCGCCAGCAGCTTGGGGAATAATTCACCCCTCCACTTT
CASSLGNNSPLHF
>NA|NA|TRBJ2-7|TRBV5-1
TGCGCCAGCAGCTTGGACCCCAGCTCCTACGAGCAGTACTTC
CASSLDPSSYEQYF
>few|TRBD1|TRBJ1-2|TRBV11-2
TGTGCCAGCAGCACCGACAGGGGGGACGTTAATGCCTTC
CASSTDRGDVNAF
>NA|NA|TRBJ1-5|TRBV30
TGTGCCTGGAGGGAGAGGTGGGGGGAACCCCAGCATTTT
CAWRERWGEPQHF
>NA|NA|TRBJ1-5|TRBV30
TGTGCCTGGGCCAGGGAACAGGGAAATCAGCCCCAGCATTTT
CAWAREQGNQPQHF
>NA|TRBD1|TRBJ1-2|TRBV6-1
TGTGCCAGCAGTGAACCTGGGACAGGGGGGTATGGCTACACCTTC
CASSEPGTGGYGYTF
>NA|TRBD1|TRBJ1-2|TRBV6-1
TGTGCCAGCAACTCATGGGACAGGGCCGGCTATGGCTACACCTTC
CASNSWDRAGYGYTF
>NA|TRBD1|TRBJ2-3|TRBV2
TGTGCCAGCAGGGACAGGGTTGATACGCAGTATTTT
CASRDRVDTQYF
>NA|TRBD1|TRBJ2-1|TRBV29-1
TGCAGCGTGGGGACAGGCCCGAGCTCCTACAATGAGCAGTTCTTC
CSVGTGPSSYNEQFF
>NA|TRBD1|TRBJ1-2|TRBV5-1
TGCGCCAGCAGCTCGCAGGGGGGCTATGGCTACACCTTC
CASSSQGGYGYTF
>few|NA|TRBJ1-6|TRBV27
TGTGCCAGCAGTTTAGAGGGTGAAGGTAATTCACCCCTCCACTTT
CASSLEGEGNSPLHF
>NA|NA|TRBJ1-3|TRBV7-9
TGTGCCAGCAGCTCATTTCAAGGCCCTGGAAACACCATATATTTT
CASSSFQGPGNTIYF
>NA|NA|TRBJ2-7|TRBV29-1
TGCAGCGTCCTAGGCTGGGCAGGGACCCCCTACGAGCAGTACTTC
CSVLGWAGTPYEQYF
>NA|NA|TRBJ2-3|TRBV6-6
TGTGCCAGCACTAACAAAGATACGCAGTATTTT
CASTNKDTQYF
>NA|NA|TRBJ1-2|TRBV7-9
TGTGCCAGCAGCTTAGCGGGGGCATATGGCTACACCTTC
CASSLAGAYGYTF
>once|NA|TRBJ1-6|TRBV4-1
TGCGCCAGCAGCTCTGGTAGGCCGGGGTCACCCCTCCACTTT
CASSSGRPGSPLHF
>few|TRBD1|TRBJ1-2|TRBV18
TGTGCCAGCTCACCGACAGGGACCTATGGCTACACCTTC
CASSPTGTYGYTF
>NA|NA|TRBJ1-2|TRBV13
TGTGCCAGCAGCTTAGGTGGGAATGGCTACACCTTC
CASSLGGNGYTF
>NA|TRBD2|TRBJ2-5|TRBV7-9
TGTGCCAGCAGTTCCCTAGCGGGGGGGCCGGAGACCCAGTACTTC
CASSSLAGGPETQYF
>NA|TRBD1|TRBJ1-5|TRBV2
TGTGCCAGCACTCAGCAACCGGGACAGGGGAGCAATCAGCCCCAGCATTTT
CASTQQPGQGSNQPQHF
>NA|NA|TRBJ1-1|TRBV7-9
TGTGCCAGCAGCTTAAGGTCCGCGAACACTGAAGCTTTCTTT
CASSLRSANTEAFF